This T cell receptor beta chain was profiled in a study of control samples from healthy donors and cancer patients. Measured with immunoSEQ multiplex PCR; TCRdb has only the in-frame clones, and not every one. The sample shows 21,000 or so clones, around 83% of them seen only once. The CDR3 sequence is 13 residues long. The germline V gene has CDR1 WSHSY and CDR2 SAAADI. The V end lost 5 bases, the J end lost 7 bases, and 11 bases lay between the germline ends. The sample holds one count of this clone. The receptor was derived from a man between 60 and 75 years old with head and neck cancer. The chain has TRBV10-2 and TRBJ2-2; maybe TRBD1 (6 bases). Specimen: PBMCs. In DNA, the CDR3 is TGCGCCAGCAGTCTCGGACAGCTCGGGGAGCTGTTTTTT. Translation: CASSLGQLGELFF.